This is a list of T cell receptor beta chains from one sample in a study of cytomegalovirus exposure and HLA in healthy donors. Profiling relied on immunoSEQ multiplex PCR, and the TCRdb table lists in-frame clones only, not all of them. The profile shows about 180,000 clones, 60% to 80% of them singletons. The specimen sequenced was PBMCs. Every receptor here comes from a man aged 60 to 69 in good health and CMV-seronegative. Each CDR3 is given with its conserved first and last residue. Each record gives: clone size, D gene, V gene, J gene, CDR3 protein, CDR3 DNA. The D gene is left open where the match is weak. Expanded clones are given a class, and other clones once, few, many or no size at all.

-	TRBD2	TRBV9	TRBJ2-1	CASSVGLAGVNEQFF	TGTGCCAGCAGCGTAGGTCTAGCGGGAGTCAATGAGCAGTTCTTC
few	TRBD1	TRBV6-5	TRBJ1-3	CASSFYPGQRNTIYF	TGTGCCAGCAGTTTTTACCCGGGACAGAGAAACACCATATATTTT
once	-	TRBV14	TRBJ2-6	CASSQDLPGANVLTF	TGTGCCAGCAGCCAAGATCTTCCTGGGGCCAACGTCCTGACTTTC
-	TRBD1	TRBV7-9	TRBJ1-1	CASGGTGPNTEAFF	TGTGCCAGCGGGGGGACAGGCCCGAACACTGAAGCTTTCTTT
few	TRBD1	TRBV5-1	TRBJ1-4	CASSRDRGNEKLFF	TGCGCCAGCAGCCGAGACAGGGGTAATGAAAAACTGTTTTTT
-	TRBD2	TRBV19	TRBJ2-2	CASSPVTSGTFSNTGELFF	TGTGCCAGTAGTCCGGTGACTAGCGGGACATTTTCGAACACCGGGGAGCTGTTTTTT
-	-	TRBV28	TRBJ1-3	CASSYIRSGNTIYF	TGTGCCAGCAGTTACATTAGGAGTGGAAACACCATATATTTT
-	TRBD1	TRBV5-8	TRBJ1-6	CASSSMTGWSPLHF	TGTGCCAGCAGCTCCATGACAGGGTGGTCACCCCTCCACTTT
-	TRBD2	TRBV19	TRBJ2-2	CASRIAGTSGGELFF	TGTGCCAGTAGGATAGCGGGGACTTCAGGCGGGGAGCTGTTTTTT
-	-	TRBV5-1	TRBJ1-1	CASVPSGLRDTEAFF	TGCGCCAGCGTCCCTTCCGGACTTAGGGACACTGAAGCTTTCTTT
few	TRBD1	TRBV5-8	TRBJ1-2	CASSSRTGLGYTF	TGTGCCAGCAGCTCGAGGACAGGGTTAGGCTACACCTTC
-	-	TRBV25-1	TRBJ1-1	CASSEGPRAEAFF	TGTGCCAGCAGTGAGGGCCCGCGGGCTGAAGCTTTCTTT
once	-	TRBV5-4	TRBJ2-3	CASSWSGAVVDTQYF	TGTGCCAGCAGCTGGAGCGGAGCTGTCGTTGATACGCAGTATTTT
few	-	TRBV27	TRBJ1-5	CASGPGSVGNQPQHF	TGTGCCAGCGGACCGGGGTCCGTCGGCAATCAGCCCCAGCATTTT
few	-	TRBV21-1	TRBJ2-2	CASSKGRRGQDTGELFF	TGTGCCAGCAGCAAAGGTCGCCGTGGCCAGGACACCGGGGAGCTGTTTTTT
-	TRBD1	TRBV25-1	TRBJ2-7	CASSRTGVNEQYF	TGTGCCAGCAGTAGGACAGGGGTCAACGAGCAGTACTTC
-	TRBD2	TRBV5-1	TRBJ2-5	CASSLGGAGGVPLQETQYF	TGCGCCAGCAGCTTAGGCGGAGCGGGGGGTGTCCCTCTCCAAGAGACCCAGTACTTC
-	-	TRBV18	TRBJ1-3	CASSPLPGQFSGNTIYF	TGTGCCAGCTCGCCTCTTCCCGGACAGTTCTCTGGAAACACCATATATTTT
-	-	TRBV9	TRBJ2-7	CASSVGSGSYEQYF	TGTGCCAGCAGCGTAGGATCCGGGTCCTACGAGCAGTACTTC
-	TRBD2	TRBV7-6	TRBJ2-2	CASSFPRPGTSGGLGSGELFF	TGTGCCAGCAGCTTCCCCCGCCCAGGGACTAGCGGGGGGTTAGGGTCCGGGGAGCTGTTTTTT
-	TRBD1	TRBV7-9	TRBJ2-1	CASSYPTSGGSYNEQFF	TGTGCCAGCAGCTATCCAACCTCAGGGGGCTCCTACAATGAGCAGTTCTTC
-	TRBD1	TRBV6-1	TRBJ2-2	CASSRTGVGAGELFF	TGTGCCAGCAGCAGGACAGGGGTCGGGGCCGGGGAGCTGTTTTTT
-	-	TRBV5-8	TRBJ2-7	CASSRTVNAYEQYF	TGTGCCAGCAGCCGGACTGTTAACGCCTACGAGCAGTACTTC
-	TRBD2	TRBV6-5	TRBJ2-7	CASRSVAGDEQYF	TGTGCCAGCAGATCGGTGGCGGGAGACGAGCAGTACTTC
-	TRBD1	TRBV19	TRBJ1-5	CASTGGRGLDQPQHF	TGTGCCAGTACAGGGGGTAGGGGGCTCGATCAGCCCCAGCATTTT
-	TRBD1	TRBV4-1	TRBJ2-3	CASSQQDRERDTQYF	TGCGCCAGCAGCCAGCAGGACAGGGAAAGAGATACGCAGTATTTT
-	TRBD1	TRBV5-1	TRBJ1-5	CASSPTQGTDQPQHF	TGCGCCAGCAGCCCCACACAGGGGACGGATCAGCCCCAGCATTTT
-	-	TRBV27	TRBJ2-3	CASSSTRSTDTQYF	TGTGCCAGCAGTTCTACTCGATCAACAGATACGCAGTATTTT
-	TRBD2	TRBV19	TRBJ2-7	CASSKLAGDTRPYEQYF	TGTGCCAGTAGTAAACTAGCGGGAGATACTAGACCCTACGAGCAGTACTTC
-	TRBD2	TRBV27	TRBJ2-7	CASSPTVTSGYYEQYF	TGTGCCAGCAGTCCAACTGTGACTAGCGGCTACTACGAGCAGTACTTC
-	-	TRBV19	TRBJ2-6	CASSVTTGRNGANVLTF	TGTGCCAGTAGTGTAACGACAGGGAGGAATGGGGCCAACGTCCTGACTTTC
-	TRBD2	TRBV27	TRBJ2-1	CASSPETSGRARGDNEQFF	TGTGCCAGCAGTCCTGAGACTAGCGGGAGGGCCCGAGGGGACAATGAGCAGTTCTTC
-	-	TRBV7-8	TRBJ2-7	CASSLGPGPSYEQYF	TGTGCCAGCAGCTTAGGACCAGGTCCCTCCTACGAGCAGTACTTC
-	TRBD1	TRBV6-5	TRBJ1-5	CASSYSGTGDYETQHF	TGTGCCAGCAGTTACTCTGGGACAGGGGATTACGAGACCCAGCATTTT
-	TRBD1	TRBV9	TRBJ1-1	CASSVRQGRAFF	TGTGCCAGCAGCGTAAGACAGGGGAGGGCTTTCTTT
-	TRBD1	TRBV5-1	TRBJ1-1	CASSLEQGRRAFF	TGCGCCAGCAGCTTGGAACAGGGGAGGCGAGCTTTCTTT
-	-	TRBV6-6	TRBJ2-1	CASSYSVRGEQFF	TGTGCCAGCAGTTACTCGGTTAGAGGTGAGCAGTTCTTC
-	TRBD2	TRBV27	TRBJ2-3	CASSTRTSGITDTQYF	TGTGCCAGCAGTACCAGGACTAGCGGGATAACAGATACGCAGTATTTT
-	-	TRBV5-1	TRBJ2-1	CASSLQGSYNEQFF	TGCGCCAGCAGCTTGCAGGGATCCTACAATGAGCAGTTCTTC
few	-	TRBV18	TRBJ1-2	CASSGSGYTYGYPF	TGTGCCAGCTCAGGGTCAGGGTACACCTATGGCTACCCCTTC
-	TRBD1	TRBV13	TRBJ1-4	CASSPGGALREKLFF	TGTGCCAGCAGCCCAGGGGGCGCCCTAAGGGAAAAACTGTTTTTT
-	TRBD1	TRBV28	TRBJ2-5	CASSLIPGQLQETQYF	TGTGCCAGCAGTTTAATACCGGGACAGTTACAAGAGACCCAGTACTTC
once	-	TRBV10-3	TRBJ1-5	CAISEPGGDTDQPQHF	TGTGCCATCAGTGAACCGGGGGGGGACACAGATCAGCCCCAGCATTTT
few	-	TRBV6-1	TRBJ1-4	CASRLVGTNEKLFF	TGTGCCAGCAGACTAGTCGGAACTAATGAAAAACTGTTTTTT
-	TRBD1	TRBV9	TRBJ2-7	CASSSGQGISYEQYF	TGTGCCAGCAGCTCAGGACAGGGGATCTCCTACGAGCAGTACTTC
-	-	TRBV5-4	TRBJ2-7	CASSPVPYEQYF	TGTGCCAGCAGCCCGGTTCCCTACGAGCAGTACTTC
-	-	TRBV30	TRBJ1-6	CAWTRASSYNSPLHF	TGTGCCTGGACCAGAGCGAGCTCCTATAATTCACCCCTCCACTTT
-	-	TRBV29-1	TRBJ1-1	CSGDQGLGTEAFF	TGCAGCGGCGATCAGGGGCTGGGTACTGAAGCTTTCTTT
-	TRBD1	TRBV2	TRBJ2-7	CASSDRGPYEQYF	TGTGCCAGCAGTGACAGGGGGCCGTACGAGCAGTACTTC
-	-	TRBV19	TRBJ2-5	CASSILRRVGETQYF	TGTGCCAGTAGTATATTGAGGCGGGTCGGGGAGACCCAGTACTTC
-	-	TRBV7-8	TRBJ1-1	CASSLVGQALLNTEAFF	TGTGCCAGCAGCTTAGTGGGACAAGCCCTCTTGAACACTGAAGCTTTCTTT
-	-	TRBV28	TRBJ1-1	CASSYGGTEAFF	TGTGCCAGCAGTTACGGGGGGACTGAAGCTTTCTTT
-	-	TRBV29-1	TRBJ2-6	CSALVSSGANVLTF	TGCAGCGCCCTGGTGAGCTCTGGGGCCAACGTCCTGACTTTC
-	TRBD2	TRBV7-9	TRBJ2-1	CASGTTSGSSYNEQFF	TGTGCCAGCGGGACGACTAGCGGGTCTTCCTACAATGAGCAGTTCTTC
-	-	TRBV30	TRBJ2-3	CAFHPVTGLYTDTQYF	TGTGCCTTCCATCCCGTAACGGGATTATACACAGATACGCAGTATTTT
-	-	TRBV5-5	TRBJ2-7	CASSLVMGRFEQYF	TGTGCCAGCAGCCTGGTTATGGGGCGATTTGAGCAGTACTTC
-	-	TRBV18	TRBJ2-4	CASSPSGEGVTKNIQYF	TGTGCCAGCTCTCCCTCAGGGGAGGGGGTAACCAAAAACATTCAGTACTTC
-	-	TRBV7-6	TRBJ1-5	CASSSTQEPQHF	TGTGCCAGCAGCTCTACTCAGGAGCCCCAGCATTTT
-	-	TRBV6-1	TRBJ1-1	CASSVRLLGNTEAFF	TGTGCCAGCAGTGTCAGGCTACTTGGGAACACTGAAGCTTTCTTT